This T cell receptor beta chain appears in the sequencing data of a study of technical replicates of blood from a handful of donors. TCRdb's table, derived via immunoSEQ multiplex PCR, lists solely in-frame clones and lacks some. The sample records over 80,000 clones, approximately 96% being singletons. The CDR3 contains 12 residues. Germline CDR1 is ENHRY and CDR2 is SYGVKD. The V gene lost 6 bases and the J gene lost 5 bases, with 11 bases spanning the gap. The sample comprised T cells isolated from PBMCs. The clonotype comes from a human donor in good health. V and J are TRBV10-3 and TRBJ2-7, with TRBD1 as a possible D gene (5 bases). DNA of the CDR3: TGTGCCATCAGAGATAGGGGCGACGAGCAGTACTTC. This codes for CAIRDRGDEQYF.